The present entry profiles one T cell receptor beta chain with its context. Its recognized antigen is unknown. Per-base quality was not reported, and no clone a single base away is much larger than it. This entry comes from a study of T cells in Graves' hyperthyroidism and ophthalmopathy (dated by TCRdb to 2018 to 2020). Background on the whole study: Peripheral blood was collected at initial diagnosis, before any treatment. After sampling, hyperthyroidism patients received methimazole starting at 30 mg daily, and ophthalmopathy patients received high-dose intravenous methylprednisolone. To identify distinguishing TCR V-J signatures, a discovery cohort of about 95 patients was used, comprising 43 with Graves' ophthalmopathy and 57 with stable Graves' hyperthyroidism. According to the paper, TCR Vbeta CDR3 sequencing was carried out on over 130 peripheral blood samples, which came from fewer than 50 ophthalmopathy, some 73 hyperthyroidism and approximately 17 progressor patients. In about 6 Graves' hyperthyroidism patients, the study also compared T-cell repertoires from thyroid tissue with T-cell repertoires from blood. An independent validation cohort of around 20 hyperthyroidism patients and 17 patients who later progressed to ophthalmopathy tested prospective prediction of ophthalmopathy. The roughly 91 discovery patients were randomly divided into training and test sets at a 7:3 ratio.

TCR beta CDR3 regions were amplified from RNA transcripts. The TCR CDR3 was subjected to a first round of RT-PCR using the HTBI primer set and the Qiagen OneStep RT-PCR kit. The libraries were constructed in a second round of multiplex PCR and then size-selected and purified. Sequencing of the libraries was done on an Illumina HiSeq2000 using paired-end 100 bp reads. In the original analysis: SOAPnuke was used to process the raw data, throwing out any read that contained adapters or uncalled bases, had a mean Phred below 15, or lacked an exact constant-primer or identifier match. High-quality paired reads were merged using COPE v1.2.5, and each unique nucleotide sequence was defined as a clonotype. MiTCR v1.1 was used to align clonotypes to the IMGT TRBV, TRBD and TRBJ reference segments. The analysis was restricted to V-J combinations with a frequency above 0.0001, which together covered 99.2% of the repertoires. A TCS score was defined as the ratio of F50 (clonal expansion) to E x V (chaos), with BLOSUM62-based TCRdist applied between CDR3 peptides within each V-J. Welch's t-statistics and random forest reduced 500 to 550 V-J features to 13, which were used in a naive Bayes classifier (R e1071). The raw public data were reprocessed by TCRdb itself: fastp quality trimming at Q25, MiXCR clonotype calling, in-frame beta chains only. All rows with the same CDR3 protein become a single entry with the most common DNA and genes. For this entry, the V and J calls and clone size follow TCRdb and not the study's own pipeline. Recorded for this sample are more than 300,000 distinct CDR3 sequences; about a sixth of them occurred a single time. About a third of the sample is taken by the ten largest.

Hyperthyroidism patients were newly diagnosed, with disease duration under 2 months, and aged 18 to 65 years. Any patient with an uncontrolled infection, another autoimmune disease, pregnancy or lactation was excluded. Diagnoses relied on clinical symptoms, serum thyroxine and TRAb, thyroid ultrasound and orbital computed tomography. Blood from progressor patients was drawn when they were first diagnosed with hyperthyroidism, before any ophthalmopathy symptoms appeared. PBMCs were isolated from approximately 10 ml of fresh peripheral blood by Ficoll-Paque density gradient centrifugation. Progressor patients were initially diagnosed with Graves' hyperthyroidism and developed ophthalmopathy during follow-up. Trizol reagent was used to extract total RNA, and RNA quality was then checked on an Agilent 2100 Bioanalyzer. Summary of the overall study and its limitations: Most expanded thyroid clonotypes (frequency above 0.001) were also found in blood, which suggests that blood repertoires may mirror thyroid immune responses. Ophthalmopathy was separated from stable hyperthyroidism by a 13 V-J signature model, with 85% to 90% sensitivity and around 81% specificity obtained in cross-validation and 80%/75% obtained in testing. No statistical method was used to fix the sample size in advance, and group allocation was not hidden from the investigators. In validation, the model predicted progression to ophthalmopathy a median of roughly 6.5 months before onset, with over 55% sensitivity and 72.22% specificity.

The CDR3 has 14 amino acids, counting the end cysteine and phenylalanine. The CDR3 DNA has 42 bases and is translated from base 1. Per the germline V gene, SNHLY is the CDR1 and FYNNEI is the CDR2. Trimmed from V: 4 bases; trimmed from J: 7 bases; junction bases lacking a gene match: 3. The clonotype was recovered from a woman aged 25 to 39 with Graves' hyperthyroidism that later progressed to Graves' ophthalmopathy. The V gene is TRBV2 and the J gene is TRBJ2-2; 10 middle bases align to TRBD2. The sample was blood. Here is the DNA: TGTGCCAGCAGTGGGACTAGCGGAATCGGGGAGCTGTTTTTT. This encodes CASSGTSGIGELFF.